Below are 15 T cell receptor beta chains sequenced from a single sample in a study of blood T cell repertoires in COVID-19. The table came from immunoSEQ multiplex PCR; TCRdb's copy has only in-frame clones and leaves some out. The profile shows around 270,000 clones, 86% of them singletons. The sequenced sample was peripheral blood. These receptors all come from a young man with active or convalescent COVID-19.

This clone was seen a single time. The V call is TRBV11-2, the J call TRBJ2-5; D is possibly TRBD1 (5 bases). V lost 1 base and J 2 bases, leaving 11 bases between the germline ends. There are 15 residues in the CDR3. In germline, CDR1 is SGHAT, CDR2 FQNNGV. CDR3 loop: CASSLGGREQETQYF. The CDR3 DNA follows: TGTGCCAGCAGCTTAGGGGGCAGGGAACAAGAGACCCAGTACTTC.

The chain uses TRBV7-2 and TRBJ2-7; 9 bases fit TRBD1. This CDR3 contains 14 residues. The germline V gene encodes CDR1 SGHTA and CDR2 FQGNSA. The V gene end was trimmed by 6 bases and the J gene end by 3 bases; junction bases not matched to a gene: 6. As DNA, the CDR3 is TGTGCCAGCAGACAGACAGGGGGAAGCTACGAGCAGTACTTC. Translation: CASRQTGGSYEQYF.

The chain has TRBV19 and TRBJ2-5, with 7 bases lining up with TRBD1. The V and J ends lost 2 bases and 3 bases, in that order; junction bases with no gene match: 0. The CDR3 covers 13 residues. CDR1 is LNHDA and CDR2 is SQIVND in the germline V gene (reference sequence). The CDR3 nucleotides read TGTGCCAGTAGTATACAGGGGGAAGAGACCCAGTACTTC. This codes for CASSIQGEETQYF. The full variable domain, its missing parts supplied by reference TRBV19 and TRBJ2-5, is DGGITQSPKYLFRKEGQNVTLSCEQNLNHDAMYWYRQDPGQGLRLIYYSQIVNDFQKGDIAEGYSVSREKKESFPLTVTSAQKNPTAFYLCASSIQGEETQYFGPGTRLLVL.

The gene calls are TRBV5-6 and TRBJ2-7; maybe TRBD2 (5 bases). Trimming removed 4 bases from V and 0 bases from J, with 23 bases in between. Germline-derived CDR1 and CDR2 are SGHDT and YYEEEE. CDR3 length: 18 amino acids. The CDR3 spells CASSPWLAQRRSSYEQYF. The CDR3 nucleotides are TGTGCCAGCAGCCCCTGGCTGGCTCAGCGGCGAAGCTCCTACGAGCAGTACTTC.

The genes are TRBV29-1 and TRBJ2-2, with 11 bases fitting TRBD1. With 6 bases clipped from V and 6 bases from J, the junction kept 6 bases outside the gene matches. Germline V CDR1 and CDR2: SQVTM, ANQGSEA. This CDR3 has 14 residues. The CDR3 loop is CSVKGQGAPGELFF. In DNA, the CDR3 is TGCAGCGTAAAAGGACAGGGGGCGCCCGGGGAGCTGTTTTTT.

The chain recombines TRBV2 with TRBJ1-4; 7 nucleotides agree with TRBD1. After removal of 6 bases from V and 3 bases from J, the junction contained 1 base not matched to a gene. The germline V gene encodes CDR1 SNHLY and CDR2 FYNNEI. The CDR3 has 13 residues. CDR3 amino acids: CASRGTANEKLFF. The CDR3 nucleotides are TGTGCCAGCAGGGGGACAGCTAATGAAAAACTGTTTTTT. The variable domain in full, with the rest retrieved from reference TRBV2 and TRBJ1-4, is EPEVTQTPSHQVTQMGQEVILRCVPISNHLYFYWYRQILGQKVEFLVSFYNNEISEKSEIFDDQFSVERPDGSNFTLKIRSTKLEDSAMYFCASRGTANEKLFFGSGTQLSVL.

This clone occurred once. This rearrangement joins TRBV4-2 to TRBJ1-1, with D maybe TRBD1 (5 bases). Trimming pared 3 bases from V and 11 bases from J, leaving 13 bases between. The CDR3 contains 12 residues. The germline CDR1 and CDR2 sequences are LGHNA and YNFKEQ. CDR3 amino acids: CASSQGPDEAFF. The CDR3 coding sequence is TGTGCCAGCAGCCAGGGGCCCGATGAGGCTTTCTTT.

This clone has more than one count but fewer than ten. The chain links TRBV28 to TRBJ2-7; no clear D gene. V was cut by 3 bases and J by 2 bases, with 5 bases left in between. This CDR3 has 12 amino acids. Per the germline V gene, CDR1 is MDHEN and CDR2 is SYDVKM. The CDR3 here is CASSFSTYEQYF. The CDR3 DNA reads TGTGCCAGCAGTTTTTCTACCTACGAGCAGTACTTC.

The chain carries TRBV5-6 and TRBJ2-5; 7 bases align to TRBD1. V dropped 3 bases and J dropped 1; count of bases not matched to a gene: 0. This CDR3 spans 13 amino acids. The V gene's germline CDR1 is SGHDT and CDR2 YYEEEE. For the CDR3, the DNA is TGTGCCAGCAGCTGGGACAGCCAAGAGACCCAGTACTTC. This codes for CASSWDSQETQYF. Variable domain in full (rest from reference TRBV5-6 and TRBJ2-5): DAGVTQSPTHLIKTRGQQVTLRCSPKSGHDTVSWYQQALGQGPQFIFQYYEEEERQRGNFPDRFSGHQFPNYSSELNVNALLLGDSALYLCASSWDSQETQYFGPGTRLLVL.

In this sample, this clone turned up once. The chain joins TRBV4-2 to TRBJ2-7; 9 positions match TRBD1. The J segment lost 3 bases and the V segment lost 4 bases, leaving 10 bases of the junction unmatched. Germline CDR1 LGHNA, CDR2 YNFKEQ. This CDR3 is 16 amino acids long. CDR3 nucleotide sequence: TGTGCCAGCAGCCGCGGACAGGGGACTTTTCTCTACGAGCAGTACTTC. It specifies CASSRGQGTFLYEQYF.

In DNA, the CDR3 is TGTGCCAGCAGTGAGCGACAGGGCATAAGAGGAAACACCATATATTTT. Translated, it gives CASSERQGIRGNTIYF. V is TRBV9 and J is TRBJ1-3; 7 nucleotides align to TRBD1. Germline V gene lookup returns CDR1 SGDLS and CDR2 YYNGEE. V lost 5 bases to trimming and J lost 4 bases; unmatched junction nucleotides: 12. The CDR3 runs to 16 residues.

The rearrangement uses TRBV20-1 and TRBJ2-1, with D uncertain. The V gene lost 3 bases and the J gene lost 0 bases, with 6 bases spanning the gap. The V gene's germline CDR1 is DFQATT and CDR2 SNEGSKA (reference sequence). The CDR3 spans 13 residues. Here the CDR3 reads CSASPSSYNEQFF. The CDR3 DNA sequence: TGCAGTGCTAGTCCCAGCTCCTACAATGAGCAGTTCTTC.

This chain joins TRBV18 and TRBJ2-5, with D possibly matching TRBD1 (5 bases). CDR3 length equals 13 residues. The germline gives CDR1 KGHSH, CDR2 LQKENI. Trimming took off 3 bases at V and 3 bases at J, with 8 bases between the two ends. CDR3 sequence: CASSPAREETQYF. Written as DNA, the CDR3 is TGTGCCAGCTCACCGGCCAGGGAAGAGACCCAGTACTTC.

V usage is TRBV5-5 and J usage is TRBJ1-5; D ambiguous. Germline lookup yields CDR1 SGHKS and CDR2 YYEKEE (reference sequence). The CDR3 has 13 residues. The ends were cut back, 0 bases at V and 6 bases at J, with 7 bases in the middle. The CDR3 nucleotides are TGTGCCAGCAGCTTGGAGTGGGCTCAGCCCCAGCATTTT. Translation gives CASSLEWAQPQHF. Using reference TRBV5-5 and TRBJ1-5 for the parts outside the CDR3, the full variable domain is DAGVTQSPTHLIKTRGQQVTLRCSPISGHKSVSWYQQVLGQGPQFIFQYYEKEERGRGNFPDRFSARQFPNYSSELNVNALLLGDSALYLCASSLEWAQPQHFGDGTRLSIL.

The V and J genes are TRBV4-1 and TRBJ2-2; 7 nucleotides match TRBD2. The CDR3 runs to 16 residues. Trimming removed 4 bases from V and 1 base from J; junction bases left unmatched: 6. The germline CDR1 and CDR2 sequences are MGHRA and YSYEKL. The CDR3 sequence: CASSPGRSVNTGELFF. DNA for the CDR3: TGCGCCAGCAGCCCCGGGAGGTCCGTGAACACCGGGGAGCTGTTTTTT.